The clone carrying this T cell receptor (beta chain) was seen only a few times. The antigen is undetermined. CDR3 length equals 15 residues. In germline, CDR1 is ENHRY, CDR2 SYGVKD. The V and J ends lost 2 bases and 8 bases, in that order; junction bases with no gene match: 6. Primers used in a second PCR of about 7 to 12 cycles were a sample-barcoded 5' primer and a J-beta primer mix. From the 5' RACE reads, TCRdb called clonotypes with MiXCR, one entry per CDR3 protein. The table lists roughly 1,500,000 distinct CDR3 sequences, roughly 40% of them singletons. These data are taken from a study of blood T cells in healthy people across ages. The study, taken as a whole, reports: Per million T cells, the diversity of TCR beta decreased roughly linearly as age advanced.

Sequenced input: blood. This receptor was identified in a woman between 18 and 29 years old in good health. V and J are TRBV10-3 and TRBJ1-6, with 7 bases matching TRBD1. The CDR3 coding sequence is TGTGCCATCAGTGAGAAAGGGGGCGTACATTCACCCCTCCACTTT. It is translated as CAISEKGGVHSPLHF.